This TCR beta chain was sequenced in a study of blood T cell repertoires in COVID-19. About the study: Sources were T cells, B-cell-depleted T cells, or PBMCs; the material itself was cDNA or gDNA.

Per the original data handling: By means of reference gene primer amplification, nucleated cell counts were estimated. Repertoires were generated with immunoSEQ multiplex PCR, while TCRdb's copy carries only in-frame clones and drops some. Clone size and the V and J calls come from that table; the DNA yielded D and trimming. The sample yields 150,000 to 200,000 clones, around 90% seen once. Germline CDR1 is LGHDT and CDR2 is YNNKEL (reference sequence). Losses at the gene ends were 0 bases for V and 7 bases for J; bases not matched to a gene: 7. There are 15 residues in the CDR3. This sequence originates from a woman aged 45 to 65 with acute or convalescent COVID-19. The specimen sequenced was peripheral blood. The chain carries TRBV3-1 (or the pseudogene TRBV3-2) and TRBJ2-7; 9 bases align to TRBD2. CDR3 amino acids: CASSQERGGWWEQYF. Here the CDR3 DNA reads TGTGCCAGCAGCCAAGAGCGGGGGGGCTGGTGGGAGCAGTACTTC.